This T cell receptor (beta chain) was captured by sequencing in a study of T cell responses to AZD1222 COVID-19 vaccine. Profiling relied on immunoSEQ multiplex PCR, and the TCRdb table lists in-frame clones only, not all of them. The sample holds more than 150,000 clones, 80% to 90% seen once. Germline values: CDR1 SGHKS, CDR2 YYEKEE (reference sequence). V was pared by 0 bases and J by 6 bases, with 7 bases between. The CDR3 loop spans 13 amino acids. With regard to this clone: The antigen is not known.

Findings and caveats of the study: As reported, nearly half of all spike-specific TCRs target variant regions that are unmutated.

The rearrangement uses TRBV5-5 and TRBJ2-1; D unclear. The source is an adult who had recovered from COVID-19. Sequenced here: peripheral blood, sampled after recovery from COVID-19. CDR3 amino acids: CASSLGLFNEQFF. In DNA, the CDR3 is TGTGCCAGCAGCTTGGGACTCTTCAATGAGCAGTTCTTC.